One and the same sample provided the 23 T cell receptor beta chains below, sequenced in a study of circulating and synovial CD4+ cells in juvenile arthritis. Using immunoSEQ multiplex PCR, the repertoire was profiled, and TCRdb retains in-frame clones only, with some absent. The data show roughly 33,000 clones, about 96% seen once. Material: CD4+ T cells from blood. Source of these receptors: a human donor with juvenile idiopathic arthritis.

The genes are TRBV5-1 and TRBJ1-4; unclear D gene. The CDR3 totals 15 residues. Deletions cut 0 bases from V and 7 bases from J, with 13 bases between. Looked up from germline, CDR1 is SGHRS and CDR2 is YFSETQ. This CDR3 is CASSLALGTGEKLFF. The CDR3 coding sequence is TGCGCCAGCAGCTTGGCACTCGGAACGGGTGAAAAACTGTTTTTT. The full variable domain, with the rest looked up from reference TRBV5-1 and TRBJ1-4, is KAGVTQTPRYLIKTRGQQVTLSCSPISGHRSVSWYQQTPGQGLQFLFEYFSETQRNKGNFPGRFSGRQFSNSRSEMNVSTLELGDSALYLCASSLALGTGEKLFFGSGTQLSVL.

V is TRBV5-4 and J is TRBJ1-2, with 9 bases matching TRBD1. V gave up 4 bases and J gave up 1 base; unmatched junction bases: 8. The CDR3 loop spans 16 amino acids. Germline-derived CDR1 and CDR2 are SGHNT and YYREEE (reference sequence). CDR3 nucleotides: TGTGCCAGCAGCCGCGTCCGGGACAGGGATAACTATGGCTACACCTTC. It yields the protein CASSRVRDRDNYGYTF.

This clone came up once. The chain employs TRBV11-1 and TRBJ2-1; possible D gene TRBD2, 5 bases. The CDR3 runs to 13 residues. Germline lookup yields CDR1 SGHAT and CDR2 FQDESV (reference sequence). The V and J ends lost 6 bases and 5 bases respectively, with 11 bases between them. CDR3 bases: TGTGCCAGCAGATCGGGGAGCCACAATGAGCAGTTCTTC. Translation gives CASRSGSHNEQFF.

The rearrangement links TRBV5-1 to TRBJ1-5; 8 bases align to TRBD1. Trimming cost V 0 bases and J 0 bases; bases outside gene matches: 8. CDR1 and CDR2 from the germline V gene are SGHRS and YFSETQ. The CDR3 runs to 18 residues. CDR3 bases: TGCGCCAGCAGCTTGGTCCCGCAGGGGGCTAATAGCAATCAGCCCCAGCATTTT. The encoded protein is CASSLVPQGANSNQPQHF.

This sequence joins TRBV27 and TRBJ2-2; TRBD2 is a possible D gene (7 bases). Germline V CDR1 and CDR2: MNHEY, SMNVEV (reference sequence). V was shortened by 2 bases and J by 4 bases, with 14 bases between the two germline ends. This CDR3 is built from 16 residues. The CDR3 sequence: CASSLRRGAGTGELFF. For the CDR3, the DNA is TGTGCCAGCAGTTTACGTCGGGGGGCAGGCACCGGGGAGCTGTTTTTT.

Written as DNA, the CDR3 is TGTGCCAGCAGTTTATCAGGGACTAGCGCAACCTACGAGCAGTACTTC. Translating it yields CASSLSGTSATYEQYF. V gene TRBV27 combines with J gene TRBJ2-7; 10 bases line up with TRBD2. The length of the CDR3 is 16 residues. Trimming at V came to 0 bases and at J to 2 bases, leaving 4 bases not matched to a gene. Germline V gene data show CDR1 as MNHEY and CDR2 as SMNVEV (reference sequence).

V gene TRBV7-6 combines with J gene TRBJ2-1; the match to TRBD2 covers 11 bases. The germline V gene encodes CDR1 SGHVS and CDR2 FNYEAQ. The CDR3 consists of 16 residues. With 0 bases clipped from V and 9 bases from J, the junction kept 7 bases outside the gene matches. Here the CDR3 reads CASSLAVAGGLGEQFF. Here the CDR3 DNA reads TGTGCCAGCAGCTTAGCTGTAGCGGGGGGGCTCGGTGAGCAGTTCTTC.

V usage is TRBV4-3 and J usage is TRBJ2-7; 12 bases map to TRBD2. With 4 bases clipped from V and 3 bases from J, the junction kept 4 bases outside the gene matches. Germline CDR1 and CDR2: LGHNA and YSLEER. The CDR3 length is 15 residues. CDR3: CASSLGTSGLYEQYF. The CDR3 DNA sequence: TGCGCCAGCAGCCTAGGGACTAGCGGGCTCTACGAGCAGTACTTC.

J is TRBJ2-1 and V is TRBV19, with 9 bases identical to TRBD2. This CDR3 contains 16 residues. V lost 5 bases to trimming and J lost 2 bases; unmatched junction nucleotides: 7. In germline, CDR1 is LNHDA, CDR2 SQIVND (reference sequence). CDR3 sequence reads: CASSGLGTSPYNEQFF. CDR3 DNA sequence: TGTGCCAGTAGTGGCCTCGGGACTAGCCCCTACAATGAGCAGTTCTTC.

This chain joins TRBV6-5 and TRBJ1-2; tentative D call: TRBD1 (5 bases). V lost 10 bases and J lost 3, with 9 bases in between. This CDR3 has 11 amino acids. CDR1 MNHEY and CDR2 SVGAGI come from the germline V gene. CDR3 in amino acids: CATGGDYGYTF. Written as DNA, the CDR3 is TGTGCCACCGGAGGGGACTATGGCTACACCTTC.

V gene TRBV10-1 combines with J gene TRBJ2-1; TRBD2 aligns across 15 bases. This CDR3 has 18 amino acids. V shed 0 bases, J shed 7 bases, and the junction held 7 bases outside the gene matches. Per germline, CDR1 WNHNN and CDR2 SYGVQD (reference sequence). CDR3 amino acids: CASSESNGLAGGRNEQFF. As DNA, the CDR3 is TGCGCCAGCAGTGAGTCGAATGGACTAGCGGGAGGGAGAAATGAGCAGTTCTTC.

This chain uses TRBV7-8 with TRBJ2-1; 7 bases map to TRBD1. The junction had 9 bases not matched to a gene; V was cut back by 1 base and J by 6 bases. This CDR3 is built from 16 residues. Germline V gives CDR1 SGHVS, CDR2 FQNEAQ. This chain's CDR3 is CASSLGAGGWGNEQFF. The CDR3 nucleotides are TGTGCCAGCAGCTTAGGGGCAGGGGGTTGGGGCAATGAGCAGTTCTTC.

This clone appeared once. J is TRBJ2-7 and V is TRBV20-1; D may be TRBD2 (5 bases). CDR3 length: 10 residues. V lost 3 bases, J lost 6 bases, and 6 bases lay in between. The germline gives CDR1 DFQATT, CDR2 SNEGSKA (reference sequence). The CDR3 is CSASRGEQYF. The CDR3 DNA reads TGCAGTGCTAGTCGGGGCGAGCAGTACTTC.

This sequence joins TRBV11-2 and TRBJ1-1, with TRBD1 matching 7 bases. Germline CDR1 is SGHAT and CDR2 is FQNNGV. J was trimmed by 1 base and V by 6 bases; bases with no gene match: 8. The CDR3 totals 15 residues. DNA of the CDR3: TGTGCCAGCAGAAAGTCTTCAGGGGGGAACACTGAAGCTTTCTTT. Translating gives CASRKSSGGNTEAFF.

This sequence joins TRBV18 and TRBJ2-7, with 10 bases aligning to TRBD1. In germline, CDR1 is KGHSH, CDR2 LQKENI. Trimming cost V 6 bases and J 0 bases; bases outside gene matches: 8. The CDR3 loop spans 16 amino acids. CDR3 loop: CASSPGTGDGSYEQYF. The DNA of the CDR3 is TGTGCCAGCTCCCCCGGGACAGGGGACGGCTCCTACGAGCAGTACTTC. Based on the CDR3 plus reference TRBV18 and TRBJ2-7, the full variable domain is NAGVMQNPRHLVRRRGQEARLRCSPMKGHSHVYWYRQLPEEGLKFMVYLQKENIIDESGMPKERFSAEFPKEGPSILRIQQVVRGDSAAYFCASSPGTGDGSYEQYFGPGTRLTVT.

The chain couples TRBV28 to TRBJ2-6; D might be TRBD1 (6 bases). Trimming shortened V by 5 bases and J by 2 bases, and 13 bases separated the two germline ends. The CDR3 consists of 16 residues. The germline V gene has CDR1 MDHEN and CDR2 SYDVKM. Here the CDR3 reads CASSEPRGPGANVLTF. The CDR3 DNA reads as TGTGCCAGCAGTGAACCCAGGGGACCTGGGGCCAACGTCCTGACTTTC.

DNA of the CDR3: TGTGCCAGCAGCTCACGGTGGGGGCACGCTGAAGCTTTCTTT. Protein sequence: CASSSRWGHAEAFF. The chain employs TRBV28 and TRBJ1-1; weak D call: TRBD1 (6 bases). This CDR3 comprises 14 residues. Germline V gene lookup returns CDR1 MDHEN and CDR2 SYDVKM. The V gene lost 6 bases and the J gene lost 6 bases, with 17 bases spanning the gap.

The chain recombines TRBV29-1 with TRBJ2-1; D might be TRBD2 (6 bases). Germline V CDR1 and CDR2: SQVTM, ANQGSEA. Trimming took 7 bases from V and 5 from J, leaving 12 bases between them. This CDR3 is 12 amino acids long. CDR3 in amino acids: CSATRFDNEQFF. DNA of the CDR3: TGCAGCGCGACTAGGTTTGACAATGAGCAGTTCTTC.

J is TRBJ2-3 and V is TRBV10-3, with 7 bases identical to TRBD2. Trimming removed 2 bases from V and 0 bases from J; junction bases left unmatched: 5. The CDR3 has 16 residues. CDR1 is ENHRY, CDR2 SYGVKD, per germline. CDR3 DNA sequence: TGTGCCATCAGTGAGGGGGGGGGTCCTAGCACAGATACGCAGTATTTT. It codes for CAISEGGGPSTDTQYF.

V is TRBV6-5 and J is TRBJ2-7; D remains ambiguous. Trimming stripped 4 bases from V and 6 bases from J, with 7 bases between. Germline values: CDR1 MNHEY, CDR2 SVGAGI. The CDR3 extends over 11 amino acids. The DNA for the CDR3 is TGTGCCAGCAGTTTAAATTTCGAGCAGTACTTC. Its protein product is CASSLNFEQYF.

This chain joins TRBV28 and TRBJ1-1; a weak D match, TRBD1 (6 bases). Germline values: CDR1 MDHEN, CDR2 SYDVKM. The CDR3 covers 12 residues. Between the trimmed V and J ends, which lost 5 bases and 11 bases, there was a span of 15 bases. This CDR3 is CASSDRSWEAFF. The CDR3 bases are TGTGCCAGCAGTGACAGGTCATGGGAGGCTTTCTTT.

This clone appeared once. The chain couples TRBV6-5 to TRBJ1-1, with 7 positions matching TRBD1. The CDR3 runs 16 residues. The junction had 7 bases not matched to a gene; V was cut back by 3 bases and J by 0 bases. Germline CDR1 and CDR2: MNHEY and SVGAGI. This CDR3 is CASSYTQGSLNTEAFF. DNA for the CDR3: TGTGCCAGCAGTTATACACAGGGGTCCTTGAACACTGAAGCTTTCTTT.

The chain is built from TRBV20-1 and TRBJ2-3, with TRBD2 as a possible D gene (6 bases). This CDR3 region has 11 residues. Trimming pared 7 bases from V and 3 bases from J, leaving 8 bases between. Germline CDR1 is DFQATT and CDR2 is SNEGSKA (reference sequence). The CDR3 loop reads CSGGRTDTQYF. In DNA, the CDR3 is TGCAGTGGGGGGAGGACAGATACGCAGTATTTT.